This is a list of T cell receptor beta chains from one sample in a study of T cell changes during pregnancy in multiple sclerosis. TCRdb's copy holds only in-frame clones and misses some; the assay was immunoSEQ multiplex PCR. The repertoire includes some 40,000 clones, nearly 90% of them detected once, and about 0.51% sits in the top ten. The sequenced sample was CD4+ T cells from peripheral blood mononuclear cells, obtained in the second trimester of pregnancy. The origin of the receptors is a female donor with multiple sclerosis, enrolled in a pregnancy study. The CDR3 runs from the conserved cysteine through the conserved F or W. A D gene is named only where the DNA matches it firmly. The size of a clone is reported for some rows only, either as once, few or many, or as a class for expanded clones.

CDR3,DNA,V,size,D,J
CASSVAAGTDTQYF,TGTGCCAGCAGCGTCGCGGCGGGCACAGATACGCAGTATTTT,TRBV11-2,.,.,TRBJ2-3
CASSQGGVAGSDTQYF,TGTGCCAGCAGCCAAGGAGGAGTAGCGGGTTCAGATACGCAGTATTTT,TRBV4-2,once,TRBD2,TRBJ2-3
CASSPFWTSEGNEQFF,TGTGCCAGCTCACCGTTCTGGACTAGCGAGGGCAATGAGCAGTTCTTC,TRBV18,.,TRBD2,TRBJ2-1
CAAEGGRAGGTQYF,TGTGCCGCGGAGGGCGGGAGGGCCGGTGGTACGCAGTATTTT,TRBV28,once,TRBD2,TRBJ2-3
CASKGRGSTDTQYF,TGTGCCAGCAAGGGGAGGGGCAGCACAGATACGCAGTATTTT,TRBV28,.,TRBD2,TRBJ2-3
CASSQKEPGLARNEQFF,TGTGCCAGCAGCCAAAAAGAACCGGGACTAGCGAGGAATGAGCAGTTCTTC,TRBV4-2,once,TRBD2,TRBJ2-1
CASSITGTVSYNEQFF,TGTGCCAGCTCAATAACCGGGACAGTCTCCTACAATGAGCAGTTCTTC,TRBV18,.,TRBD1,TRBJ2-1
CASSASSGLITDTQYF,TGTGCCAGCAGCGCCTCTAGCGGTTTAATAACAGATACGCAGTATTTT,TRBV7-3,.,TRBD2,TRBJ2-3
CASSQESGGKRDTQYF,TGCGCCAGCAGCCAAGAAAGTGGAGGGAAACGCGATACGCAGTATTTT,TRBV4-3,.,.,TRBJ2-3
CASAGETQYF,TGTGCCAGTGCGGGGGAGACCCAGTACTTC,TRBV7-9,.,.,TRBJ2-5
CASSLGAQVNEQFF,TGTGCCAGCAGCTTGGGGGCCCAGGTGAATGAGCAGTTCTTC,TRBV7-2,.,.,TRBJ2-1
CASSTTGYNEQFF,TGTGCCAGCAGCACGACTGGCTACAATGAGCAGTTCTTC,TRBV5-4,.,.,TRBJ2-1
CASSEARPGGSEQYF,TGTGCCAGCAGTGAAGCTAGGCCAGGAGGAAGTGAGCAGTACTTC,TRBV6-1,.,.,TRBJ2-7
CASSTRDREPYNEQFF,TGTGCCAGCAGCACTCGAGACAGGGAACCCTACAATGAGCAGTTCTTC,TRBV27,.,TRBD1,TRBJ2-1
CASSEGQGYAGELFF,TGCGCCAGCAGCGAGGGACAGGGGTACGCCGGGGAGCTGTTTTTT,TRBV5-1,.,TRBD1,TRBJ2-2
CASRRGGQVYEQYF,TGTGCCAGCAGGCGGGGGGGACAGGTCTACGAGCAGTACTTC,TRBV7-2,.,.,TRBJ2-7
CASSSLSEQFF,TGTGCCAGCAGTTCCTTGAGTGAGCAGTTCTTC,TRBV28,.,.,TRBJ2-1